This T cell receptor beta chain was sequenced during a study of blood T cells in healthy people across ages. General observations from the study: A strong correlation was found between TCR beta diversity and the percentage of naive T cells.

Every donor gave roughly 9.2 milliliters of peripheral blood. At least 7 million PBMCs were isolated per sample. Total RNA amounts of at least 5.5 micrograms were extracted per sample. PCR was performed a second time for about 7 to 12 cycles using a sample-barcoded 5' primer and a J-beta primer mix. TCRdb re-analysed the 5' RACE reads in MiXCR, keeping a single row per CDR3 protein. The data show about 500,000 distinct CDR3 sequences, nearly 25% seen once. The CDR3 totals 13 residues. CDR1 and CDR2 from the germline V gene are KGHDR and SFDVKD. On this clonotype: The antigen is unknown.

The sample also formed part of further work on T cells of mothers and their children.

Input material: blood. This clonotype was obtained from a boy between 10 and 17 years old in good health. The rearrangement joins TRBV24-1 to TRBJ2-5; 7 bases agree with TRBD1. The J call is in doubt because the DNA end fits TRBJ2-1 better. This chain's CDR3 is CATSETGDNEQFF. CDR3 coding DNA: TGTGCCACCAGTGAAACAGGGGACAATGAGCAGTTCTTC.